The present entry profiles one TCR beta chain with its context. The antigen is not known. Analysis merged second doses at about 4 or about 12 weeks. The repertoire was sequenced with immunoSEQ multiplex PCR; TCRdb's copy has only in-frame clones and lacks some. Found here are under 110,000 clones, about 90% of them singletons; the top ten hold 6.5% to 10%. The data derive from a study of T cell responses to AZD1222 COVID-19 vaccine. The study, taken as a whole, reports: Just a handful of people given AZD1222 tested seropositive at baseline. There were vaccine-associated CD4 TCRs across spike, dominant at 160-218 and 743-854. Most donors were white British and more were female, and clonal diversity was possibly underestimated.

V was shortened by 4 bases and J by 3 bases, with 12 bases between the two germline ends. The germline V gene has CDR1 MNHEY and CDR2 SVGAGI. The CDR3 spans 15 residues. The source material was peripheral blood, sampled 28 days after the second AZD1222 dose. The clonotype comes from an adult who received the AZD1222 COVID-19 vaccine. The genes are TRBV6-5 and TRBJ2-2; D may be TRBD1 or TRBD2 (6 bases each). CDR3 region: CASSFTGTYTGELFF. The CDR3 DNA sequence: TGTGCCAGCAGTTTCACAGGGACTTACACCGGGGAGCTGTTTTTT.